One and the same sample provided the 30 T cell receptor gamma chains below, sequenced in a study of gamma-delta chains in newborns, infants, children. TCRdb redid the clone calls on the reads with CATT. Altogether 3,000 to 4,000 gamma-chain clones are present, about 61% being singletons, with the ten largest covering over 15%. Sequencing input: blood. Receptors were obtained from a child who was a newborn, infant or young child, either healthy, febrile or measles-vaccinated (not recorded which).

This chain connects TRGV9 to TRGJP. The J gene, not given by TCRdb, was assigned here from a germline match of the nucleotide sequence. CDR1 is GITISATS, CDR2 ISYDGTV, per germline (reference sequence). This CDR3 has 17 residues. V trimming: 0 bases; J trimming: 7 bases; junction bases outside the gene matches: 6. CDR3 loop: CALWEVSSELGKKIKVF. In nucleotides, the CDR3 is TGTGCCTTGTGGGAGGTGTCTTCGGAGTTGGGCAAAAAAATCAAGGTATTT.

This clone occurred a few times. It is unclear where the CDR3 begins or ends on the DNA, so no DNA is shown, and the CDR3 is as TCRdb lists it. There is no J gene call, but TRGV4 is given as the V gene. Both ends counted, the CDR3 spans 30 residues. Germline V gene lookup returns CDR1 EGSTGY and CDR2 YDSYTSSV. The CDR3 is CATWDKKGRNSLAVEQHLLSQVSIGRIQHF.

CDR3 coding DNA: TGTGCCTTGTGGGAGGTGTCGGCAGAGTTGGGCAAAAAAATCAAGGTATTT. Its protein product is CALWEVSAELGKKIKVF. The chain employs TRGV9 and TRGJP. TCRdb supplies no J gene; here it was assigned by aligning the nucleotide sequence to germline. The CDR3 has 17 residues. Trimming cost V 0 bases and J 6 bases; bases outside gene matches: 5. Germline CDR1 reads GITISATS; CDR2 reads ISYDGTV (reference sequence).

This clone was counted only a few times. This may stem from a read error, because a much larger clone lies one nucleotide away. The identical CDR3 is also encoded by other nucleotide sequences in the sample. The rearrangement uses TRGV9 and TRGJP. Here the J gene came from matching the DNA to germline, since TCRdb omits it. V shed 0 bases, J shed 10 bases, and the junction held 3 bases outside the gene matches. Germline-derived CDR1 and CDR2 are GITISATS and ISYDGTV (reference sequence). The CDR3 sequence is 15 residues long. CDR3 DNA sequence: TGTGCCTTGTGGGAGGTGCGATTGGGCAAAAAAATCAAGGTATTT. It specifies CALWEVRLGKKIKVF.

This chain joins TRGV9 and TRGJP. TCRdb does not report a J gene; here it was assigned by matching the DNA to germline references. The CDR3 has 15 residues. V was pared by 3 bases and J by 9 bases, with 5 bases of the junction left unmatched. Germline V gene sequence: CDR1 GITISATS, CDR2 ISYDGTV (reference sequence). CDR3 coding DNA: TGTGCCTTGTGGGAGCCCGCGTTGGGCAAAAAAATCAAGGTATTT. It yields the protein CALWEPALGKKIKVF.

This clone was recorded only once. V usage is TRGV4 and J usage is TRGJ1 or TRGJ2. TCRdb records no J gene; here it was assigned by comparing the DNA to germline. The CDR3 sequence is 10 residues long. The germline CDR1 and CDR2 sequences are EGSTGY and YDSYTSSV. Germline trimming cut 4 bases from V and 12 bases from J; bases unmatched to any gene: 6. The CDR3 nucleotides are TGTGCCACCTGGGAAAGGGGGAAACTCTTT. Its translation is CATWERGKLF.

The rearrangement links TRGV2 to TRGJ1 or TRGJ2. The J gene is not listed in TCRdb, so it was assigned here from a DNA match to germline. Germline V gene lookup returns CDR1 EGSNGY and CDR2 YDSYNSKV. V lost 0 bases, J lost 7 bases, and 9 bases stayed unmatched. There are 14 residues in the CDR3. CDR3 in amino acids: CATWDGPGQYKKLF. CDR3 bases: TGTGCCACCTGGGACGGGCCTGGGCAATATAAGAAACTCTTT.

In nucleotides, the CDR3 is TGTGCCACCTGGGACAGGCAGAACAGGTATAAGAAACTCTTT. It yields the protein CATWDRQNRYKKLF. The rearrangement uses TRGV5 and TRGJ1 or TRGJ2. Germline V gene lookup returns CDR1 VINAFY and CDR2 YDVSNSKD. The CDR3 contains 14 residues. V was pared by 0 bases and J by 7 bases, with 9 bases of the junction left unmatched.

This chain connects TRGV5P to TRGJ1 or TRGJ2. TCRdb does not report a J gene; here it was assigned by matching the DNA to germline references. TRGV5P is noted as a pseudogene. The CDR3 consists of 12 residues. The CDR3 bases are TGTGCCACCTGGGCTAATTATTATAAGAAACTCTTT. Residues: CATWANYYKKLF.

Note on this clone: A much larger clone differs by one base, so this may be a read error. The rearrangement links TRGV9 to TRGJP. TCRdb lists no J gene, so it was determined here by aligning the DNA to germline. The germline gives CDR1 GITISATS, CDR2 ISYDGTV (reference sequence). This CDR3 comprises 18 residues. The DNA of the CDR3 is TGTGCCTTGTGGGATTCGGAGGCGCAAGATTTGGGCAAAAAAATCAAGGTATTT. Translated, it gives CALWDSEAQDLGKKIKVF.

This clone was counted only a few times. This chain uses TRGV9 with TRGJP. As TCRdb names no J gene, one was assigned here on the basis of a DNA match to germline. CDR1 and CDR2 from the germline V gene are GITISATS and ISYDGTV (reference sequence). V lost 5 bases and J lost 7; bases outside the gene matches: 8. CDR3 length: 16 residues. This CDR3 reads CALWGRNELGKKIKVF. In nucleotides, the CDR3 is TGTGCCTTGTGGGGACGCAACGAGTTGGGCAAAAAAATCAAGGTATTT.

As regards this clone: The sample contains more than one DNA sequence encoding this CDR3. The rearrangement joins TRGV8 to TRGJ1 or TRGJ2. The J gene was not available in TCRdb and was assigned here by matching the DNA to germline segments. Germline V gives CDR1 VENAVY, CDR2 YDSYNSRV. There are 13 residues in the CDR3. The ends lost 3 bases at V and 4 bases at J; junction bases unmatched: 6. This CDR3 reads CATWDRGYYKKLF. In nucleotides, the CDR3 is TGTGCCACCTGGGATCGTGGGTATTATAAGAAACTCTTT.

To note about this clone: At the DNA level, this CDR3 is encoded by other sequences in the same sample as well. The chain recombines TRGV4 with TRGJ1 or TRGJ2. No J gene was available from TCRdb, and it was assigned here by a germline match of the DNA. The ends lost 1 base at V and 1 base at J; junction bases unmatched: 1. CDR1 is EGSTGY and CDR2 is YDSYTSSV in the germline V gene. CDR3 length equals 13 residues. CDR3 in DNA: TGTGCCACCTGGGATGGAAATTATTATAAGAAACTCTTT. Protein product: CATWDGNYYKKLF.

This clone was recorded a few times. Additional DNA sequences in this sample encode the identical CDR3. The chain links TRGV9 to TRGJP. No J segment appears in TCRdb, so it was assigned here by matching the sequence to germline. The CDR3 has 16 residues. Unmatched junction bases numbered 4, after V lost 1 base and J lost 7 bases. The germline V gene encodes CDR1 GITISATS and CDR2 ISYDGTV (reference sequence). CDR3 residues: CALWEVTELGKKIKVF. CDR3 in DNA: TGTGCCTTGTGGGAGGTCACCGAGTTGGGCAAAAAAATCAAGGTATTT.

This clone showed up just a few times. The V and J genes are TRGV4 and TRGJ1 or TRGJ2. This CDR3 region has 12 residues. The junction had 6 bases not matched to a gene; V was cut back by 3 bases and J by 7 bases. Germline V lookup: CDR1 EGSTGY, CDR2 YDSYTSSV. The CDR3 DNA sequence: TGTGCCACCTGGGATTTGGGGTATAAGAAACTCTTT. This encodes CATWDLGYKKLF.

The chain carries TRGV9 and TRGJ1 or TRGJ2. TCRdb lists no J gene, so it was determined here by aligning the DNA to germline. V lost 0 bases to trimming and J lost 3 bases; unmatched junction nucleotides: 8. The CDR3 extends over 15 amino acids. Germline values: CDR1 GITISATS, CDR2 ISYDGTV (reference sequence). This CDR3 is CALWEVRGGYYKKLF. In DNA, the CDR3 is TGTGCCTTGTGGGAGGTGCGAGGTGGTTATTATAAGAAACTCTTT.

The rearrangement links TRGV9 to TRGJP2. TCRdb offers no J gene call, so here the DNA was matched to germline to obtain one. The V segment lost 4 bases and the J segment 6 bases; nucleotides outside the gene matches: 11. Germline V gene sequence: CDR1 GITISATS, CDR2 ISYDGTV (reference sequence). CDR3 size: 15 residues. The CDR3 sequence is CALWESIEGDWIKTF. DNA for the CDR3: TGTGCCTTGTGGGAATCCATTGAGGGTGATTGGATCAAGACGTTT.

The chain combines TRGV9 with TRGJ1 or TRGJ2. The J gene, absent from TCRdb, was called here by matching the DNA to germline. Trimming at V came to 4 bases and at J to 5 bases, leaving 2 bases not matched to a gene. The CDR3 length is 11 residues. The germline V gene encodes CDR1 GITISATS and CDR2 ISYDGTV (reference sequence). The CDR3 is CALWDNYKKLF. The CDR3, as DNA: TGTGCCTTGTGGGATAATTATAAGAAACTCTTT.

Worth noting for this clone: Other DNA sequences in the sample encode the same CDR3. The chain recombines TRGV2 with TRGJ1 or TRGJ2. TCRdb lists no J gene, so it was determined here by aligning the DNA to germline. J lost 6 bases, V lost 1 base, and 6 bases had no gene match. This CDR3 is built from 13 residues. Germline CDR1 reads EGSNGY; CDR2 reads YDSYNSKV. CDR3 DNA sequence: TGTGCCACCTGGGACGGACATAGTTATAAGAAACTCTTT. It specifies CATWDGHSYKKLF.

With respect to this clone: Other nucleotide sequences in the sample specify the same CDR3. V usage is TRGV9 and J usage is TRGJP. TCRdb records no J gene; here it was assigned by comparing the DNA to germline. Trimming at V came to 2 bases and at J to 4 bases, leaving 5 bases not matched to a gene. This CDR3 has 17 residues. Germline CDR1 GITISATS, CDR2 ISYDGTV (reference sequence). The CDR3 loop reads CALWEGRQELGKKIKVF. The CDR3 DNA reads TGTGCCTTGTGGGAGGGGAGACAAGAGTTGGGCAAAAAAATCAAGGTATTT.

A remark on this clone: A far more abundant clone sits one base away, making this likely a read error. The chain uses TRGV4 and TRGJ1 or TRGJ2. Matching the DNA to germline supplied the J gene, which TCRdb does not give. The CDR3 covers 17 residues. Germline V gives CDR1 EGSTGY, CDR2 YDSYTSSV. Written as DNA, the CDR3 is TGTACCACCTGGGACGGGCCCGACGAAGGGGTTTATTATAAGAAACTCTTT. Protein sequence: CTTWDGPDEGVYYKKLF.

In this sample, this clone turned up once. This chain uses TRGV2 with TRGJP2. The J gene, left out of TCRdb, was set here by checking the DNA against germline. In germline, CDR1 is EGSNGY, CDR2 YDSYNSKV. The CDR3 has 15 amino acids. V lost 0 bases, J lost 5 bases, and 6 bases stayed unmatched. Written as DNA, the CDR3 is TGTGCCACCTGGGACGGGCTGAGCAGTGATTGGATCAAGACGTTT. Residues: CATWDGLSSDWIKTF.

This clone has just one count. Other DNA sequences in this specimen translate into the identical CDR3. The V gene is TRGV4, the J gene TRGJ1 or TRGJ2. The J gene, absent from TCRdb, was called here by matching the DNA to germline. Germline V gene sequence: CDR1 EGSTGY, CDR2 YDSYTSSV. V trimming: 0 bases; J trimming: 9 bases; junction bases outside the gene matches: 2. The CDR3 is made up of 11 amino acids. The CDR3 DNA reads TGTGCCACCTGGGATGGGCTTAAGAAACTCTTT. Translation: CATWDGLKKLF.

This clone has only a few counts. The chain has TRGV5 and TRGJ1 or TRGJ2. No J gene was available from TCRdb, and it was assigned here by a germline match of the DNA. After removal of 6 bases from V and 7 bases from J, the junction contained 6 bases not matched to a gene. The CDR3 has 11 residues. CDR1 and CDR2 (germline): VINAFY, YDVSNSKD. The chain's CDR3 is CATWTQYKKLF. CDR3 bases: TGTGCCACCTGGACACAGTATAAGAAACTCTTT.

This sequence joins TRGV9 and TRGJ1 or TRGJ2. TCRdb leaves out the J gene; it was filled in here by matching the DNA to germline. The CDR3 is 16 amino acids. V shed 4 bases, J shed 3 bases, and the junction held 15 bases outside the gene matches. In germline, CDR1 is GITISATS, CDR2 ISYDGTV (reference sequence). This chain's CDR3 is CALWDSPWPAYYKKLF. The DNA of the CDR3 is TGTGCCTTGTGGGACTCCCCATGGCCGGCTTATTATAAGAAACTCTTT.

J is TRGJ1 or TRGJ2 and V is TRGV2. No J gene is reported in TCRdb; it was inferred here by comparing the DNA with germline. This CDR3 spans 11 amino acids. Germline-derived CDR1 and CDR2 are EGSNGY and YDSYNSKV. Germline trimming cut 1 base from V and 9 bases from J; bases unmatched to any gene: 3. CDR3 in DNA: TGTGCCACCTGGGACGGTACTAAGAAACTCTTT. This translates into CATWDGTKKLF.

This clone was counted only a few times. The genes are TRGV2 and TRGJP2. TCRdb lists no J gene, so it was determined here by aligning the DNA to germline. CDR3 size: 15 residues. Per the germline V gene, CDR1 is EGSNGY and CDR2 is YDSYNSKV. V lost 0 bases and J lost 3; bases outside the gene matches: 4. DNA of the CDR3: TGTGCCACCTGGGACGGGGGGGGTAGTGATTGGATCAAGACGTTT. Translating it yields CATWDGGGSDWIKTF.

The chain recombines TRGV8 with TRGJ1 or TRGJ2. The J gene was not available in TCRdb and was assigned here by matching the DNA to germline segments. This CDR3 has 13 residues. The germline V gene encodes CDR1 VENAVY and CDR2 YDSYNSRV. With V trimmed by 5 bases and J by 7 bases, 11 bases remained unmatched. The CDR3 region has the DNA TGTGCCACCTGGGTTGGATCATGGTATAAGAAACTCTTT. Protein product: CATWVGSWYKKLF.

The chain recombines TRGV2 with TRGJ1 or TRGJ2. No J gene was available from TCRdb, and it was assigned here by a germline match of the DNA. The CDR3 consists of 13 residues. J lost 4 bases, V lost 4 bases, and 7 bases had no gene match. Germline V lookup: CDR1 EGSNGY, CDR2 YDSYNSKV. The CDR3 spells CATWDLRYYKKLF. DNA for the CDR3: TGTGCCACCTGGGATTTGAGGTATTATAAGAAACTCTTT.

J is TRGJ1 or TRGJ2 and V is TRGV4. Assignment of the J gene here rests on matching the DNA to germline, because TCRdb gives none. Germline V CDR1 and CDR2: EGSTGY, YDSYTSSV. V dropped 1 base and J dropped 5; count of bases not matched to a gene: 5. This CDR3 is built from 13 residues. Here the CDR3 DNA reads TGTGCCACCTGGGATGGAGGGAATTATAAGAAACTCTTT. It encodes CATWDGGNYKKLF.